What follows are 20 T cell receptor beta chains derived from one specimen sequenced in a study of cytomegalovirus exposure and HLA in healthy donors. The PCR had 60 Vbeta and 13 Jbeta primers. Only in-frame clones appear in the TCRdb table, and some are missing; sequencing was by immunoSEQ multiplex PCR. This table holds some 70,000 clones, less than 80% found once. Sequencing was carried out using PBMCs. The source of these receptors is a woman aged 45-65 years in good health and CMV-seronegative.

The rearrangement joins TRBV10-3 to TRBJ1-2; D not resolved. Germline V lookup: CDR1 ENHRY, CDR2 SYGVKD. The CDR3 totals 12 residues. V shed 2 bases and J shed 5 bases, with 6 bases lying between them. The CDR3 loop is CAISELRYGYTF. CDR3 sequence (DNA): TGTGCCATCAGTGAGCTACGGTATGGCTACACCTTC.

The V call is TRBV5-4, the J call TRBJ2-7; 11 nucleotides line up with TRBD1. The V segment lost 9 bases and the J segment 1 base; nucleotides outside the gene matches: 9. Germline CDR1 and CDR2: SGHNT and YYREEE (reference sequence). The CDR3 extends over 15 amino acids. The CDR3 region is CATTDRGRASYEQYF. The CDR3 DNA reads TGTGCCACAACGGACAGGGGGCGCGCGTCCTACGAGCAGTACTTC.

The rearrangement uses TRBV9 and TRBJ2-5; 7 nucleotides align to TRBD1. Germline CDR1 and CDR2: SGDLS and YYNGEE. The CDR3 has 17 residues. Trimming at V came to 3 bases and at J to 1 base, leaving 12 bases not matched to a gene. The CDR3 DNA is TGTGCCAGCAGCGAAAGCACGACAGGGAGCCTCCAAGAGACCCAGTACTTC. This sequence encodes CASSESTTGSLQETQYF. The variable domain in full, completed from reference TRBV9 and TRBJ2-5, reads DSGVTQTPKHLITATGQRVTLRCSPRSGDLSVYWYQQSLDQGLQFLIQYYNGEERAKGNILERFSAQQFPDLHSELNLSSLELGDSALYFCASSESTTGSLQETQYFGPGTRLLVL.

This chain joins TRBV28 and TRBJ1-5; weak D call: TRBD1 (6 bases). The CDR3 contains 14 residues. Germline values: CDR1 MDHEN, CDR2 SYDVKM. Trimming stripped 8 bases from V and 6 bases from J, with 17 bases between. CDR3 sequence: CASGLTGFGQPQHF. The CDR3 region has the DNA TGTGCCAGCGGTCTAACAGGGTTTGGTCAGCCCCAGCATTTT.

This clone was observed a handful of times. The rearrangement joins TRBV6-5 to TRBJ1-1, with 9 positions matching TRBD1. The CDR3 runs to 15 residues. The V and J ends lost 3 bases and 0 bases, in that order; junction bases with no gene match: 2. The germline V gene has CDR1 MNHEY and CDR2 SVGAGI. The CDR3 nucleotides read TGTGCCAGCAGTTATGGGACAGGGCTGAACACTGAAGCTTTCTTT. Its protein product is CASSYGTGLNTEAFF.

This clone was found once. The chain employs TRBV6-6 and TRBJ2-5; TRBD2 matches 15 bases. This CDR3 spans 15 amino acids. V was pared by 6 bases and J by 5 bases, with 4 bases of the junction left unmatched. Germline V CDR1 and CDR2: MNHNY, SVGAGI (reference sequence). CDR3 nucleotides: TGTGCCAGCAGGGGGACTAGCGGGAGGTGGGAGACCCAGTACTTC. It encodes CASRGTSGRWETQYF.

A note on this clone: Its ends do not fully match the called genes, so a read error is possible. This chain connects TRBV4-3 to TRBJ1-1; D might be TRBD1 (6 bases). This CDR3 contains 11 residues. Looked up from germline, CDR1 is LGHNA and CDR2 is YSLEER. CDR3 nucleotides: TGCGCCAGCAGCCAACCAGGGGCTTTCTCATTT. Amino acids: CASSQPGAFSF.

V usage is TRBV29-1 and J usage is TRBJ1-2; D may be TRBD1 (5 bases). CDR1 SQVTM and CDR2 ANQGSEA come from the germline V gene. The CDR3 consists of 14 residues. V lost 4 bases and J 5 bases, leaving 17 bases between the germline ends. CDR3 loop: CSVGGGGVWYGYTF. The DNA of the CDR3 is TGCAGCGTTGGGGGGGGTGGGGTATGGTATGGCTACACCTTC. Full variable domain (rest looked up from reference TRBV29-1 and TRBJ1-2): SAVISQKPSRDICQRGTSLTIQCQVDSQVTMMFWYRQQPGQSLTLIATANQGSEATYESGFVIDKFPISRPNLTFSTLTVSNMSPEDSSIYLCSVGGGGVWYGYTFGSGTRLTVV.

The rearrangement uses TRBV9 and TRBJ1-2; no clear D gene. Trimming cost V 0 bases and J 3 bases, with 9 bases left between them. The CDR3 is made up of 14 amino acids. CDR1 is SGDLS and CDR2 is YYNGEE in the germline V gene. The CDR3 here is CASSVGPADYGYTF. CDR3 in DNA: TGTGCCAGCAGCGTAGGGCCTGCGGACTATGGCTACACCTTC.

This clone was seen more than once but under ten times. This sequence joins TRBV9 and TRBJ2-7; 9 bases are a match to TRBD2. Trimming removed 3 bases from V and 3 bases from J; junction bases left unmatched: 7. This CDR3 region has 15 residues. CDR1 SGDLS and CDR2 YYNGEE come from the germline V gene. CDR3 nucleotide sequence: TGTGCCAGCAGCGGTAGCGGGAGAAGGAGCTACGAGCAGTACTTC. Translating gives CASSGSGRRSYEQYF.

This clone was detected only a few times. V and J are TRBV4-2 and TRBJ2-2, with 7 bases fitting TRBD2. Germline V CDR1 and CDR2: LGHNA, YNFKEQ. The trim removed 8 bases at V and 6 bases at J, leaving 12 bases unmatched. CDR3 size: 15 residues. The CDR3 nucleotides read TGTGCCAGCTCCCCCCTCGCGGGAGACGCCGGGGAGCTGTTTTTT. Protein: CASSPLAGDAGELFF.

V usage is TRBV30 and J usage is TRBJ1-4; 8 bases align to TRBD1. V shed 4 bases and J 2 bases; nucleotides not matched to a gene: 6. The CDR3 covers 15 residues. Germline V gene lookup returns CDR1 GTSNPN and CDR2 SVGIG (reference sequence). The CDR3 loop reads CAWNRGVSTNEKLFF. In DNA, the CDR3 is TGTGCCTGGAACAGGGGGGTCAGTACTAATGAAAAACTGTTTTTT.

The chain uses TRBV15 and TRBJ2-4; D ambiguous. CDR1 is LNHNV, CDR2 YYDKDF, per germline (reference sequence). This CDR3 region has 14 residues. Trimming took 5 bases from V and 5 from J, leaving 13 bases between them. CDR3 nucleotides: TGTGCCACCAGCTACGAAGCTAGTGAAAACATTCAGTACTTC. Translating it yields CATSYEASENIQYF. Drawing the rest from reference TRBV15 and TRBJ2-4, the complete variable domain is DAMVIQNPRYQVTQFGKPVTLSCSQTLNHNVMYWYQQKSSQAPKLLFHYYDKDFNNEADTPDNFQSRRPNTSFCFLDIRSPGLGDTAMYLCATSYEASENIQYFGAGTRLSVL.

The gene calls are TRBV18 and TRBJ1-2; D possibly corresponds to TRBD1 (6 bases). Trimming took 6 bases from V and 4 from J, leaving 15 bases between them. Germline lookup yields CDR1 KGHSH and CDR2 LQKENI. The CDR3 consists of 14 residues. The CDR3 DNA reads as TGTGCCAGCTCTCCCTCCCGGGACACCTATGGCTACACCTTC. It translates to CASSPSRDTYGYTF.

CDR3 nucleotides: TGTGCCAGTAGTCCAGGGACAGGGTGGCATCTAGGCACTGAAGCTTTCTTT. Residues: CASSPGTGWHLGTEAFF. The chain carries TRBV19 and TRBJ1-1; 9 bases agree with TRBD1. Germline CDR1 is LNHDA and CDR2 is SQIVND (reference sequence). The CDR3 spans 17 residues. V dropped 5 bases and J dropped 4; count of bases not matched to a gene: 14. Drawing the rest from reference TRBV19 and TRBJ1-1, the complete variable domain is DGGITQSPKYLFRKEGQNVTLSCEQNLNHDAMYWYRQDPGQGLRLIYYSQIVNDFQKGDIAEGYSVSREKKESFPLTVTSAQKNPTAFYLCASSPGTGWHLGTEAFFGQGTRLTVV.

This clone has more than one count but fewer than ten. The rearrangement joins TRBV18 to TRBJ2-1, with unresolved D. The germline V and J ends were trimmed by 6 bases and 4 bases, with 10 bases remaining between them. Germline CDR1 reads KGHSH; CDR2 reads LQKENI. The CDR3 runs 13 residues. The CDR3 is CASSSARYNEQFF. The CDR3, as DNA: TGTGCCAGCTCGTCTGCGCGGTACAATGAGCAGTTCTTC.

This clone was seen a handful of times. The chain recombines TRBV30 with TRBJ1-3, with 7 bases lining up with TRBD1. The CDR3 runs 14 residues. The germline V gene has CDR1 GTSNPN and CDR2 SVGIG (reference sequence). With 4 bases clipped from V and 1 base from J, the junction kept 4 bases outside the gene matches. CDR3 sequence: CAWMAGGSGNTIYF. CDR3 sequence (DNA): TGTGCCTGGATGGCAGGGGGTTCTGGAAACACCATATATTTT.

This CDR3 reads CAWVEGASTDTQYF. The CDR3 DNA follows: TGTGCCTGGGTGGAGGGGGCTAGCACAGATACGCAGTATTTT. The J gene is TRBJ2-3, the V gene TRBV30; tentative D call: TRBD1 (7 bases). V lost 5 bases to trimming and J lost 0 bases, with 12 bases between them. The germline V gene has CDR1 GTSNPN and CDR2 SVGIG (reference sequence). The CDR3 length is 14 residues.

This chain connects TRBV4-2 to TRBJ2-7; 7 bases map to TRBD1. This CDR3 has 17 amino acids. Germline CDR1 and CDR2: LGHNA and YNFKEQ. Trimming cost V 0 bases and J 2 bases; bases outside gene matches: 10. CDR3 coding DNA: TGTGCCAGCAGCCAAGATTCCTTAAGGGACAGCACCTACGAGCAGTACTTC. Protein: CASSQDSLRDSTYEQYF.

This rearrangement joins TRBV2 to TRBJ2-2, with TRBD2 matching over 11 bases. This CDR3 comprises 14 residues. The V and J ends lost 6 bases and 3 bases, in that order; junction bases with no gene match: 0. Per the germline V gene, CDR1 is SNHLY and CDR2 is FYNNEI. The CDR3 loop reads CASRGLADTGELFF. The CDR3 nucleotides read TGTGCCAGCAGGGGACTAGCGGACACCGGGGAGCTGTTTTTT.